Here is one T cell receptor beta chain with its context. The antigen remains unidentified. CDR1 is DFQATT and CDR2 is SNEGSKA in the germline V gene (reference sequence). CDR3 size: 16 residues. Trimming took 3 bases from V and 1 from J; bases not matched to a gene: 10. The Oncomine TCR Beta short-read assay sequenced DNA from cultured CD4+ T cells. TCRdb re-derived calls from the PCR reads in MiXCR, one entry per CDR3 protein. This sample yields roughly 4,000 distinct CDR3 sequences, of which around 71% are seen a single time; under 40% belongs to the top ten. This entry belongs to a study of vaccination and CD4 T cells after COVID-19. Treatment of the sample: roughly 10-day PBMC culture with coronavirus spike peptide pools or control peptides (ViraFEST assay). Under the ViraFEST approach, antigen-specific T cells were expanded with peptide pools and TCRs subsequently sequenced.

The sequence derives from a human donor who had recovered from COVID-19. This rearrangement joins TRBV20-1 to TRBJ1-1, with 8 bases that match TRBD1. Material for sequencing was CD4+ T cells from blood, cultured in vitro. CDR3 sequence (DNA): TGCAGTGCTAGCTCCCGACGACAGGGGTCGAACACTGAAGCTTTCTTT. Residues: CSASSRRQGSNTEAFF.